These T cell receptor beta chains were read from a single sample in a study of cytomegalovirus exposure and HLA in healthy donors. Method: immunoSEQ multiplex PCR; TCRdb's copy keeps in-frame clones and lacks some. The sample shows under 200,000 clones, approximately 65% of them seen only once. Sequencing input: PBMCs. Receptors originate from a man aged 35-49 years in good health and CMV-seronegative. Each CDR3 is given with its conserved first and last residue. A D gene is named only where the DNA matches it firmly. Clone sizes are given selectively: once, few, many, or a class where the clone is expanded.

clone_size: few
j_call: TRBJ2-1
d_call: NA
v_call: TRBV7-3
cdr3_nt: TGTGCCAGCAGCTTGAGGGCGGGACTTGTATATGAGCAGTTCTTC
cdr3_aa: CASSLRAGLVYEQFF

clone_size: NA
j_call: TRBJ1-3
d_call: NA
v_call: TRBV6-5
cdr3_nt: TGTGCCAGCACCCCGACAGGTAGCTCTGGAAACACCATATATTTT
cdr3_aa: CASTPTGSSGNTIYF

clone_size: NA
j_call: TRBJ1-5
d_call: TRBD1
v_call: TRBV7-9
cdr3_nt: TGTGCCAGCAGCGATCACGCCGGGGACAGACTTAGCAATCAGCCCCAGCATTTT
cdr3_aa: CASSDHAGDRLSNQPQHF

clone_size: NA
j_call: TRBJ2-7
d_call: NA
v_call: TRBV18
cdr3_nt: TGTGCCAGCTCACCCCTAGGGGACGAGCAGTACTTC
cdr3_aa: CASSPLGDEQYF

clone_size: NA
j_call: TRBJ2-3
d_call: TRBD2
v_call: TRBV9
cdr3_nt: TGTGCCAGCAGCGTAGGAGCGGGAGGGCGATCAGATACGCAGTATTTT
cdr3_aa: CASSVGAGGRSDTQYF

clone_size: NA
j_call: TRBJ2-3
d_call: NA
v_call: TRBV29-1
cdr3_nt: TGCAGCGCCCAGGGGGTTGAGGGGACTAGCACAGATACGCAGTATTTT
cdr3_aa: CSAQGVEGTSTDTQYF

clone_size: NA
j_call: TRBJ2-5
d_call: NA
v_call: TRBV30
cdr3_nt: TGTGCCTGGAGCGGGGGAGAAAAAGAGACCCAGTACTTC
cdr3_aa: CAWSGGEKETQYF

clone_size: NA
j_call: TRBJ2-7
d_call: NA
v_call: TRBV7-2
cdr3_nt: TGTGCCAGCAGCCCCGGGGAGTACGAGCAGTACTTC
cdr3_aa: CASSPGEYEQYF

clone_size: NA
j_call: TRBJ1-2
d_call: NA
v_call: TRBV28
cdr3_nt: TGTGCCAGCAGCCCGTCCAGGAACTATGGCTACACCTTC
cdr3_aa: CASSPSRNYGYTF

clone_size: NA
j_call: TRBJ2-2
d_call: TRBD2
v_call: TRBV6-5
cdr3_nt: TGTGCCAGCAGCGGAATAGCGGGGTCCACCGGGGAGCTGTTTTTT
cdr3_aa: CASSGIAGSTGELFF

clone_size: NA
j_call: TRBJ2-5
d_call: NA
v_call: TRBV11-2
cdr3_nt: TGTGCCAGCAGCTTAGAAGGGGCTGGGGAGACCCAGTACTTC
cdr3_aa: CASSLEGAGETQYF

clone_size: NA
j_call: TRBJ2-1
d_call: TRBD2
v_call: TRBV7-7
cdr3_nt: TGTGCTAGCAGCTCCGGACTAGCGGGAAGGCAGTTCTTC
cdr3_aa: CASSSGLAGRQFF

clone_size: NA
j_call: TRBJ2-7
d_call: TRBD1
v_call: TRBV5-4
cdr3_nt: TGTGCCAGCAGTCCTAGGGGGCCCGGGTCCTACGAGCAGTACTTC
cdr3_aa: CASSPRGPGSYEQYF

clone_size: NA
j_call: TRBJ2-3
d_call: NA
v_call: TRBV4-2
cdr3_nt: TGTGCCAGCAGCCAAAGTCAGAGCACAGATACGCAGTATTTT
cdr3_aa: CASSQSQSTDTQYF

clone_size: NA
j_call: TRBJ2-3
d_call: TRBD2
v_call: TRBV5-4
cdr3_nt: TGTGCCAGCAGCTTGGGACGGGAGGGTCCAGATACGCAGTATTTT
cdr3_aa: CASSLGREGPDTQYF

clone_size: NA
j_call: TRBJ2-3
d_call: NA
v_call: TRBV29-1
cdr3_nt: TGCAGCGTCTCGGAGGGGAGCACAGATACGCAGTATTTT
cdr3_aa: CSVSEGSTDTQYF

clone_size: few
j_call: TRBJ2-3
d_call: NA
v_call: TRBV4-3
cdr3_nt: TGCGCCAGCAGCCGGGAGTGGGATAGCACAGATACGCAGTATTTT
cdr3_aa: CASSREWDSTDTQYF

clone_size: NA
j_call: TRBJ2-7
d_call: NA
v_call: TRBV7-8
cdr3_nt: TGTGCCAGCAGCTTAGGGGGGGATTACGAGCAGTACTTC
cdr3_aa: CASSLGGDYEQYF

clone_size: NA
j_call: TRBJ2-2
d_call: TRBD1
v_call: TRBV5-4
cdr3_nt: TGTGCCAGCAGCTGGCCACAGGGGGCGGCCGGGGAGCTGTTTTTT
cdr3_aa: CASSWPQGAAGELFF

clone_size: NA
j_call: TRBJ1-1
d_call: TRBD1
v_call: TRBV6-5
cdr3_nt: TGTGCCAGCAGTTATCGGGACAGAGGGCAAGCTTTCTTT
cdr3_aa: CASSYRDRGQAFF

clone_size: NA
j_call: TRBJ1-1
d_call: NA
v_call: TRBV5-5
cdr3_nt: TGTGCCAGCAGCTTGGCCGGGACAAAGAACACTGAAGCTTTCTTT
cdr3_aa: CASSLAGTKNTEAFF

clone_size: NA
j_call: TRBJ2-7
d_call: TRBD1
v_call: TRBV9
cdr3_nt: TGTGCCAGCAGCGTTGCAGGGGGTTATGACGAGCAGTACTTC
cdr3_aa: CASSVAGGYDEQYF

clone_size: NA
j_call: TRBJ2-6
d_call: NA
v_call: TRBV5-1
cdr3_nt: TGCGCCAGCAGCTTGGGCACAACAGGCCAGGCAACGTCTGGGGCCAACGTCCTGACTTTC
cdr3_aa: CASSLGTTGQATSGANVLTF

clone_size: NA
j_call: TRBJ1-6
d_call: NA
v_call: TRBV2
cdr3_nt: TGTGCCAGCAGTTTGACAGGAGACTATAATTCACCCCTCCACTTT
cdr3_aa: CASSLTGDYNSPLHF

clone_size: NA
j_call: TRBJ1-6
d_call: NA
v_call: TRBV20-1
cdr3_nt: TGCAGTGCTAGAGATCAATCACCCCTCCACTTT
cdr3_aa: CSARDQSPLHF

clone_size: NA
j_call: TRBJ2-1
d_call: TRBD2
v_call: TRBV15
cdr3_nt: TGTGCCACCGAAACTAGCGGGCCCAAGGATGAGCAGTTCTTC
cdr3_aa: CATETSGPKDEQFF

clone_size: NA
j_call: TRBJ2-1
d_call: TRBD2
v_call: TRBV7-2
cdr3_nt: TGTGCCAGCAGGGGTGCGGGGGGGCGGCGGTACAATGAGCAGTTCTTC
cdr3_aa: CASRGAGGRRYNEQFF

clone_size: few
j_call: TRBJ2-1
d_call: NA
v_call: TRBV30
cdr3_nt: TGTGCCTGGAGGCTATCTAGCTCCTACAATGAGCAGTTCTTC
cdr3_aa: CAWRLSSSYNEQFF

clone_size: NA
j_call: TRBJ2-3
d_call: TRBD2
v_call: TRBV11-3
cdr3_nt: TGTGCCAGCAGCGAGCGACTAGCGGGAGTGGCAGATACGCAGTATTTT
cdr3_aa: CASSERLAGVADTQYF

clone_size: NA
j_call: TRBJ1-2
d_call: TRBD1
v_call: TRBV4-2
cdr3_nt: TGTGCCAGCAGCCAAGATGGACAGGGTAGCTATGGCTACACCTTC
cdr3_aa: CASSQDGQGSYGYTF

clone_size: NA
j_call: TRBJ2-1
d_call: NA
v_call: TRBV15
cdr3_nt: TGTGCCACCAGCAGAGATCGGAGTAGCAATGAGCAGTTCTTC
cdr3_aa: CATSRDRSSNEQFF

clone_size: NA
j_call: TRBJ1-1
d_call: NA
v_call: TRBV6-5
cdr3_nt: TGTGCCACCGCCCCAGGGCCCACTGAAGCTTTCTTT
cdr3_aa: CATAPGPTEAFF

clone_size: few
j_call: TRBJ1-5
d_call: NA
v_call: TRBV7-9
cdr3_nt: TGTTCCAGCAGCTTATATGGCAATCAGCCCCAGCATTTT
cdr3_aa: CSSSLYGNQPQHF

clone_size: NA
j_call: TRBJ1-5
d_call: NA
v_call: TRBV28
cdr3_nt: TGTGCCAGCAGTTCCGACAGTTATAGCAATCAGCCCCAGCATTTT
cdr3_aa: CASSSDSYSNQPQHF